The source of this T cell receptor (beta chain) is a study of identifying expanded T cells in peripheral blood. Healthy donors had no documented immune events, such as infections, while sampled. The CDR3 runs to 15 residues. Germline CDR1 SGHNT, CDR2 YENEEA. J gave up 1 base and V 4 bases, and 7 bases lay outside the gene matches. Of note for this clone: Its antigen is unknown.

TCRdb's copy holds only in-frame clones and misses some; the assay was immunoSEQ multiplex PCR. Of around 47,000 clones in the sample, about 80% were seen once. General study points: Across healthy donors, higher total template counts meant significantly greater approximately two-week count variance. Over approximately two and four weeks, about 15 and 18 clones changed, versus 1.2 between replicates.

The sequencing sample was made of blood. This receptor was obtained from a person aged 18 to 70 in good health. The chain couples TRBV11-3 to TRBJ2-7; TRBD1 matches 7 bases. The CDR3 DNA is TGTGCCAGCAGCTCCTGGACAGGCACATCCTACGAGCAGTACTTC. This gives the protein CASSSWTGTSYEQYF. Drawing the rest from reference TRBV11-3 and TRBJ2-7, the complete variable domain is EAGVVQSPRYKIIEKKQPVAFWCNPISGHNTLYWYLQNLGQGPELLIRYENEEAVDDSQLPKDRFSAERLKGVDSTLKIQPAELGDSAVYLCASSSWTGTSYEQYFGPGTRLTVT.